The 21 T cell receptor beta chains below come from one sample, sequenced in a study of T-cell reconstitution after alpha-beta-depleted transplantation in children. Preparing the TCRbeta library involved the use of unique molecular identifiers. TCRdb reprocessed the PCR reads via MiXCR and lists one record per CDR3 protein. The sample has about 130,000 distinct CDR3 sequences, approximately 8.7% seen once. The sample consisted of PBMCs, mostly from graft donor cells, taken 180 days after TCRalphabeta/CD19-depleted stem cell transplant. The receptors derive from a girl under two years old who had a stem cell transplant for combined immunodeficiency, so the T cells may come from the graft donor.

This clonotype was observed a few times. CDR3: CASSLTGVGGQETQYF. DNA for the CDR3: TGTGCCAGCAGTCTTACAGGGGTCGGGGGCCAAGAGACCCAGTACTTC. The chain carries TRBV12-3 or TRBV12-4 and TRBJ2-5, with D possibly being TRBD1 (7 bases). The CDR3 has 16 amino acids. Deletions cut 5 bases from V and 1 base from J, with 17 bases between.

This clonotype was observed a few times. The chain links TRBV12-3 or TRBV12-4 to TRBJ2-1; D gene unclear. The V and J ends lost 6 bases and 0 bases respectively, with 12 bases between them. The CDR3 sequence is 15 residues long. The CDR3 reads CASSPGSSSYNEQFF. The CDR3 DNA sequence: TGTGCCAGCAGCCCCGGGTCGAGCTCCTACAATGAGCAGTTCTTC.

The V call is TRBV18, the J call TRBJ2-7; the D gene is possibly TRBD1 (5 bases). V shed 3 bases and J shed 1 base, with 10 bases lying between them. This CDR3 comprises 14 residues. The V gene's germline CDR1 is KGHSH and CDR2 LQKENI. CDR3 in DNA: TGTGCCAGCTCACCGAAGGACAATTCCTACGAGCAGTACTTC. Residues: CASSPKDNSYEQYF. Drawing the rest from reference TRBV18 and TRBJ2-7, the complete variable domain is NAGVMQNPRHLVRRRGQEARLRCSPMKGHSHVYWYRQLPEEGLKFMVYLQKENIIDESGMPKERFSAEFPKEGPSILRIQQVVRGDSAAYFCASSPKDNSYEQYFGPGTRLTVT.

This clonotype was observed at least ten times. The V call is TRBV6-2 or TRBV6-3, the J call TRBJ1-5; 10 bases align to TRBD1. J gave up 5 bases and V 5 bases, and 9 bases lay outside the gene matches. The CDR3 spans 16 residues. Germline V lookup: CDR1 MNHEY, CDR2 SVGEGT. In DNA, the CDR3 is TGTGCCAGCAGTCCACATATGGGACAGGGGTATCAGCCCCAGCATTTT. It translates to CASSPHMGQGYQPQHF.

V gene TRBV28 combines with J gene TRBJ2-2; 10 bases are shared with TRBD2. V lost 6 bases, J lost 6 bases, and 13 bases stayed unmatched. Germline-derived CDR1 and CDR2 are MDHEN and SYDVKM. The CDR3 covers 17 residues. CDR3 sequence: CASSATPGLAKAGELFF. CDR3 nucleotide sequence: TGTGCCAGCAGCGCTACCCCGGGACTAGCGAAGGCCGGGGAGCTGTTTTTT.

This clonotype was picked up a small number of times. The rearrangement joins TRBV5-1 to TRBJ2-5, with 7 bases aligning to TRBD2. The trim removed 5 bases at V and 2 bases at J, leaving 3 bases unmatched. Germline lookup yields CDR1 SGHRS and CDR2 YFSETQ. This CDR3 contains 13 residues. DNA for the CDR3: TGCGCCAGCAGGGCTAGCGGACAAGAGACCCAGTACTTC. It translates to CASRASGQETQYF.

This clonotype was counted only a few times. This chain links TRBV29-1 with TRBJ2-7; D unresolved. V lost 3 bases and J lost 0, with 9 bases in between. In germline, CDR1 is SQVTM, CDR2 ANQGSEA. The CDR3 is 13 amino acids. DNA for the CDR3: TGCAGCGTTGAGGGTCCGAGCTCCTACGAGCAGTACTTC. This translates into CSVEGPSSYEQYF.

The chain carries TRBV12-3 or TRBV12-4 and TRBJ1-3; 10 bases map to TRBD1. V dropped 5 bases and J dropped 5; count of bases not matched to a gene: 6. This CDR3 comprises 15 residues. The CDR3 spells CASSRPGQGRNTIYF. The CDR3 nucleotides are TGTGCCAGCAGTCGGCCGGGACAGGGGAGAAACACCATATATTTT.

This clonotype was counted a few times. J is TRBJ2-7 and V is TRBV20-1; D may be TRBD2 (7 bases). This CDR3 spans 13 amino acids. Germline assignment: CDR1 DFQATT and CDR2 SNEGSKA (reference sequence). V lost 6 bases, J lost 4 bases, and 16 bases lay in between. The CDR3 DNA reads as TGCAGTGCCCGACGGGGGGCAGTATACGAGCAGTACTTC. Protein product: CSARRGAVYEQYF.

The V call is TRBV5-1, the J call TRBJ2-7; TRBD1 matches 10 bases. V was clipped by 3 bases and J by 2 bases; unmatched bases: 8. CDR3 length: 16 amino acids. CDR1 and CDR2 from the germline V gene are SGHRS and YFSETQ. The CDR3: CASSYSGTGVPYEQYF. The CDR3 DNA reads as TGCGCCAGCAGCTATTCCGGGACAGGGGTACCCTACGAGCAGTACTTC.

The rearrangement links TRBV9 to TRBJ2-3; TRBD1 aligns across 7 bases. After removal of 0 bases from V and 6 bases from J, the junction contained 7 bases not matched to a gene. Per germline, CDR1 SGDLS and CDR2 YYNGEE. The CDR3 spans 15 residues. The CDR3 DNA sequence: TGTGCCAGCAGCGTAGCCCCTGCACAGGGGGATACGCAGTATTTT. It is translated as CASSVAPAQGDTQYF. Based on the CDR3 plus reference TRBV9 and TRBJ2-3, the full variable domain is DSGVTQTPKHLITATGQRVTLRCSPRSGDLSVYWYQQSLDQGLQFLIQYYNGEERAKGNILERFSAQQFPDLHSELNLSSLELGDSALYFCASSVAPAQGDTQYFGPGTRLTVL.

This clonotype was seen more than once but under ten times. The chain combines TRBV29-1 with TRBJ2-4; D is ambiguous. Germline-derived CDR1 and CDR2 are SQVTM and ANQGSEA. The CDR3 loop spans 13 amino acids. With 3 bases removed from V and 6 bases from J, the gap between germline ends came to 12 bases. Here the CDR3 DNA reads TGCAGCGTTGAGATCGATTGGGGAAACATTCAGTACTTC. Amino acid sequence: CSVEIDWGNIQYF.

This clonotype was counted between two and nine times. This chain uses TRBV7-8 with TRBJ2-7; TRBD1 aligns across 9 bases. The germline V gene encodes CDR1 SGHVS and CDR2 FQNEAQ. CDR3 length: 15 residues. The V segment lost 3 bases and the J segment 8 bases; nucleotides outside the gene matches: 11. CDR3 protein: CASSFTRDRAVKQYF. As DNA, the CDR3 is TGTGCCAGCAGCTTTACCCGGGACAGGGCTGTAAAGCAGTACTTC. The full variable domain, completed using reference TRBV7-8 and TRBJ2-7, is GAGVSQSPRYKVAKRGQDVALRCDPISGHVSLFWYQQALGQGPEFLTYFQNEAQLDKSGLPSDRFFAERPEGSVSTLKIQRTQQEDSAVYLCASSFTRDRAVKQYFGPGTRLTVT.

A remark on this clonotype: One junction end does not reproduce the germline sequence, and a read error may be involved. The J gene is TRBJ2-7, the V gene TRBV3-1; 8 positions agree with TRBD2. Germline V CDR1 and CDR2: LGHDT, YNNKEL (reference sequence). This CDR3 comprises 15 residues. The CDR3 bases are TGTGCCTGCAGCCAAGACACTAGCGGTCCTAGGGAGCAGTACTTC. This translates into CACSQDTSGPREQYF.

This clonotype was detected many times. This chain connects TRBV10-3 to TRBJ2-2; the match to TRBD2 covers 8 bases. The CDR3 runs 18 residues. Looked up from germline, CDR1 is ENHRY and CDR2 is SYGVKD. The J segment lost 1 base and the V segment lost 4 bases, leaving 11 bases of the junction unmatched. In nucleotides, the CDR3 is TGTGCCATCAGTGCCGCTAGCGGGTCCCCCAGGAACACCGGGGAGCTGTTTTTT. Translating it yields CAISAASGSPRNTGELFF.

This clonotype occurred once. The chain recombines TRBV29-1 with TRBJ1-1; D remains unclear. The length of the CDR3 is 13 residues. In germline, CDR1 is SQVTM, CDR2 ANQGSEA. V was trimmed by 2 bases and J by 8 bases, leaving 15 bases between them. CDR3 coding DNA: TGCAGCGTTGAAAATTTGGACCCGAGCGAAGCTTTCTTT. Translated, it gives CSVENLDPSEAFF.

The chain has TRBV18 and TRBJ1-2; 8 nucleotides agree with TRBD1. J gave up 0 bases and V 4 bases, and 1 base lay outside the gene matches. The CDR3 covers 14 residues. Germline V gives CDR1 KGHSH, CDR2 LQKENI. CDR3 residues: CASSLTGANYGYTF. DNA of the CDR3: TGTGCCAGCTCACTGACAGGGGCTAACTATGGCTACACCTTC.

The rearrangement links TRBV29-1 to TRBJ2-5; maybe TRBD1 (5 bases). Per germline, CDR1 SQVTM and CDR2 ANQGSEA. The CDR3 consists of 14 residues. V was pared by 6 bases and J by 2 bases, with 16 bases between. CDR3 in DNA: TGCAGCGTCGGCCAACCGACAGCGCAAGAGACCCAGTACTTC. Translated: CSVGQPTAQETQYF. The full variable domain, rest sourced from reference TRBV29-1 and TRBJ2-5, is SAVISQKPSRDICQRGTSLTIQCQVDSQVTMMFWYRQQPGQSLTLIATANQGSEATYESGFVIDKFPISRPNLTFSTLTVSNMSPEDSSIYLCSVGQPTAQETQYFGPGTRLLVL.

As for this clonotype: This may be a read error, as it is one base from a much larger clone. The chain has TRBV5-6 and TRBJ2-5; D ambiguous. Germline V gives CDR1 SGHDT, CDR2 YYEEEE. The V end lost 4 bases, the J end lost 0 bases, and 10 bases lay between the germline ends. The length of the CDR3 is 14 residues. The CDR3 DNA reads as TGTGCCAGCAGCCGAACAATGGACCAAGAGACCCAGTACTTC. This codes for CASSRTMDQETQYF.

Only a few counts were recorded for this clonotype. The CDR3 region has the DNA TGTGCCAGCAGTTACAGACTAGCGGGAGAGGGGGCCCAGTACTTC. Translated, it gives CASSYRLAGEGAQYF. The chain couples TRBV12-3 or TRBV12-4 to TRBJ2-5, with TRBD2 matching over 12 bases. Trimming at V came to 4 bases and at J to 9 bases, leaving 9 bases not matched to a gene. This CDR3 has 15 residues.

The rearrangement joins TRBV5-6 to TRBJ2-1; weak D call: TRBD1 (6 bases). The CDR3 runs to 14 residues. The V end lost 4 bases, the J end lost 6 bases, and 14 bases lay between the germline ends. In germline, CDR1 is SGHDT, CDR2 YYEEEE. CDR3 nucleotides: TGTGCCAGCAGCGCTAGCCAGGGGAGCAATGAGCAGTTCTTC. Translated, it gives CASSASQGSNEQFF.